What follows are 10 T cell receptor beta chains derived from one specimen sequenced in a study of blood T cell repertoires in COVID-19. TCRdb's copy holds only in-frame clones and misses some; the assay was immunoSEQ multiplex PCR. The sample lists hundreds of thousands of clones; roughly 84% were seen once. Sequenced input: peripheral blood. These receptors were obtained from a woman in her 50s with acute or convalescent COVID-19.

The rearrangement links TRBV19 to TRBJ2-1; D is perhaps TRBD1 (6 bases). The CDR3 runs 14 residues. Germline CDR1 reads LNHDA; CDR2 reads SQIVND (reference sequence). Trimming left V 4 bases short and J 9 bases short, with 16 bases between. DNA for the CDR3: TGTGCCAGTAGTAGAGGTCAGACAGGTGGTGAGCAGTTCTTC. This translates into CASSRGQTGGEQFF.

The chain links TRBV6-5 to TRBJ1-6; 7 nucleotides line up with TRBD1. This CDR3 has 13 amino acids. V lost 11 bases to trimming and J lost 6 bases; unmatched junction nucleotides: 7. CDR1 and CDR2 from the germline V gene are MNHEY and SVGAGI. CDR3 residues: CAGGQGGNSPLHF. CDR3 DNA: TGTGCCGGAGGGCAGGGGGGTAATTCACCCCTCCACTTT.

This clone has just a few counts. The CDR3: CASSRWGPGSPLHF. The CDR3, as DNA: TGTGCCAGCAGCCGGTGGGGGCCGGGTTCACCCCTCCACTTT. The rearrangement links TRBV6-5 to TRBJ1-6; tentatively, D is TRBD1 (6 bases). CDR1 is MNHEY and CDR2 is SVGAGI in the germline V gene. The CDR3 loop spans 14 amino acids. V lost 6 bases to trimming and J lost 9 bases, with 15 bases between them.

The CDR3 loop is CASSLTLAGAPYNEQFF. CDR3 bases: TGTGCCAGCAGCTTAACGCTAGCGGGGGCCCCCTACAATGAGCAGTTCTTC. The V call is TRBV7-3, the J call TRBJ2-1; 10 bases agree with TRBD2. CDR1 SGHTA and CDR2 FQGTGA come from the germline V gene. The length of the CDR3 is 17 residues. Trimming took 0 bases from V and 2 from J; bases not matched to a gene: 4.

The CDR3 here is CASTGLMGEQYF. The CDR3 region has the DNA TGTGCCAGCACCGGACTGATGGGAGAGCAGTACTTC. This chain connects TRBV6-5 to TRBJ2-7, with D possibly being TRBD2 (5 bases). CDR3 length equals 12 residues. Per germline, CDR1 MNHEY and CDR2 SVGAGI. V lost 7 bases and J lost 7, with 14 bases in between.

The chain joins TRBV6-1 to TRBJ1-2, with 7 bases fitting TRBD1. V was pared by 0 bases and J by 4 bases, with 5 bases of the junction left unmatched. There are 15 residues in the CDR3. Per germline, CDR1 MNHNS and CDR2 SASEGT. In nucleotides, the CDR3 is TGTGCCAGCAGTGAAGCGCCCTCAGGGGGCTATGGCTACACCTTC. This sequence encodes CASSEAPSGGYGYTF.

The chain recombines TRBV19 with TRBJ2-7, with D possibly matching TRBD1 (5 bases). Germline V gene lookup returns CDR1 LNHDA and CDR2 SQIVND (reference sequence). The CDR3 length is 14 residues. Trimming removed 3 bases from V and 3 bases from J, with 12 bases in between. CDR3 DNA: TGTGCCAGTAGTATCGCGGCAGGGCGCTACGAGCAGTACTTC. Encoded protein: CASSIAAGRYEQYF.

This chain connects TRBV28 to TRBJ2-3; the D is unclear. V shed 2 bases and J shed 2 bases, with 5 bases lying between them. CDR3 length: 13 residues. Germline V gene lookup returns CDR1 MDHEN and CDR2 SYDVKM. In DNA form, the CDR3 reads TGTGCCAGCAGTTTACCTAACACAGATACGCAGTATTTT. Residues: CASSLPNTDTQYF.

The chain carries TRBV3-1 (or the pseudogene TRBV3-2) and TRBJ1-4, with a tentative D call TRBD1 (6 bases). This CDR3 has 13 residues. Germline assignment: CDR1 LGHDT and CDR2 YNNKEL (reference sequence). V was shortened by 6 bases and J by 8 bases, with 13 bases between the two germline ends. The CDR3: CASRFRGEEKLFF. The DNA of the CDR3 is TGTGCCAGCAGGTTCAGGGGAGAAGAAAAACTGTTTTTT.

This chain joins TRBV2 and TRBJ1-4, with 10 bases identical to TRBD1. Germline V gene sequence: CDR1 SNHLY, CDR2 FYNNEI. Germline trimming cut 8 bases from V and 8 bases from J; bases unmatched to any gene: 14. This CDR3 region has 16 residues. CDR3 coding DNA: TGTGCCAGCGCCGGACGGGACAGGGGAGGAGGAGAAAAACTGTTTTTT. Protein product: CASAGRDRGGGEKLFF.